The 15 T cell receptor beta chains in this list originate from one sample, sequenced in a study of blood T cell repertoires in COVID-19. TCRdb keeps only in-frame clones here, not all; method: immunoSEQ multiplex PCR. The profile shows approximately 390,000 clones, around 90% of them singletons. Input material: PBMCs or T cells enriched from blood (not recorded which). These receptors originate from a woman in her 40s with acute COVID-19.

V usage is TRBV12-5 and J usage is TRBJ1-1, with D uncertain. The CDR3 sequence is 13 residues long. Germline V gene lookup returns CDR1 LGHNT and CDR2 FRNRAP. The germline V and J ends were trimmed by 4 bases and 7 bases, with 13 bases remaining between them. Here the CDR3 reads CASGSDWSFEAFF. The CDR3 region has the DNA TGTGCTAGTGGTTCCGACTGGTCCTTTGAAGCTTTCTTT.

A single count supports this clone. This CDR3 is missing its conserved last phenylalanine or tryptophan, likely due to a read error. The chain employs TRBV3-1 (or the pseudogene TRBV3-2) and TRBJ2-3; TRBD2 matches 8 bases. The germline V gene encodes CDR1 LGHDT and CDR2 YNNKEL (reference sequence). This CDR3 contains 15 residues. Trimming removed 4 bases from V and 4 bases from J; junction bases left unmatched: 7. The CDR3 region has the DNA TGTGCCAGCAGCCCATTATCGGGGGGGGCAGATACGCAGTATCTT. This gives the protein CASSPLSGGADTQYL.

The chain is built from TRBV3-1 (or the pseudogene TRBV3-2) and TRBJ1-5; TRBD1 might be the D (5 bases). Germline V lookup: CDR1 LGHDT, CDR2 YNNKEL (reference sequence). This CDR3 comprises 15 residues. Trimming took off 0 bases at V and 6 bases at J, with 12 bases between the two ends. DNA of the CDR3: TGTGCCAGCAGCCAAGATCATGGGGGAGGTCAGCCCCAGCATTTT. Amino acid sequence: CASSQDHGGGQPQHF.

The V and J genes are TRBV23-1 and TRBJ2-7, with 7 bases fitting TRBD1. TRBV23-1 is designated an ORF whose function remains uncertain. V dropped 6 bases and J dropped 2; count of bases not matched to a gene: 7. The CDR3 loop spans 14 amino acids. In DNA, the CDR3 is TGCGCCAGCAGCCCGGGACAGATAGCCTACGAGCAGTACTTC. This translates into CASSPGQIAYEQYF.

V usage is TRBV3-1 (or the pseudogene TRBV3-2) and J usage is TRBJ2-1, with TRBD2 identical over 13 bases. The CDR3 is 16 amino acids. V shed 1 base, J shed 6 bases, and the junction held 3 bases outside the gene matches. Germline-derived CDR1 and CDR2 are LGHDT and YNNKEL (reference sequence). CDR3 sequence (DNA): TGTGCCAGCAGCCAAGGGACTAGCGGGGGTTTCAATGAGCAGTTCTTC. It specifies CASSQGTSGGFNEQFF.

This rearrangement joins TRBV5-4 to TRBJ2-7; D may be TRBD2 (7 bases). V was cut by 4 bases and J by 2 bases, with 16 bases left in between. Looked up from germline, CDR1 is SGHNT and CDR2 is YYREEE (reference sequence). The length of the CDR3 is 15 residues. This CDR3 is CASSLSWGGPYEQYF. CDR3 coding DNA: TGTGCCAGCAGCCTTTCATGGGGGGGCCCCTACGAGCAGTACTTC.

The rearrangement joins TRBV27 to TRBJ2-2; 11 positions match TRBD1. The V gene's germline CDR1 is MNHEY and CDR2 SMNVEV (reference sequence). The CDR3 covers 17 residues. Trimming took 1 base from V and 4 from J; bases not matched to a gene: 5. The CDR3 bases are TGTGCCAGCAGTTTATTGGGGACAGGGGGGACCACCGGGGAGCTGTTTTTT. This sequence encodes CASSLLGTGGTTGELFF.

This clone has ten or more counts. The V call is TRBV29-1, the J call TRBJ1-2; D is unresolved. V dropped 0 bases and J dropped 6 bases, with 17 bases sitting between them. The germline gives CDR1 SQVTM, CDR2 ANQGSEA. The CDR3 has 15 residues. The CDR3 coding sequence is TGCAGCGTTGAAGATCGTGGCGTCAGGTCCCATGGCTACACCTTC. As protein: CSVEDRGVRSHGYTF.

The genes are TRBV12-3 or TRBV12-4 and TRBJ2-2; D possibly corresponds to TRBD2 (5 bases). Between the trimmed V and J ends, which lost 3 bases and 7 bases, there was a span of 9 bases. The CDR3 has 13 residues. This CDR3 reads CASSFSRGGELFF. The CDR3 DNA sequence: TGTGCCAGCAGTTTTAGCCGGGGCGGGGAGCTGTTTTTT.

The CDR3, as DNA: TGCAGCGTTGAAGATCGGTCAGGAAGCTCTGGAAACACCATATATTTT. It specifies CSVEDRSGSSGNTIYF. The V gene is TRBV29-1, the J gene TRBJ1-3; D is ambiguous. Germline V gene data show CDR1 as SQVTM and CDR2 as ANQGSEA. This CDR3 is built from 16 residues. Trimming cost V 0 bases and J 0 bases, with 12 bases left between them.

The rearrangement uses TRBV29-1 and TRBJ2-1; 10 bases are shared with TRBD2. Germline CDR1 reads SQVTM; CDR2 reads ANQGSEA. J was trimmed by 6 bases and V by 1 base; bases with no gene match: 15. This CDR3 contains 18 residues. The CDR3 loop is CSVEGWEASGGSSNEQFF. The CDR3 nucleotides read TGCAGCGTTGAAGGGTGGGAGGCTAGCGGGGGTAGTAGCAATGAGCAGTTCTTC.

The V call is TRBV19, the J call TRBJ1-2, with 8 bases matching TRBD1. The CDR3 loop spans 14 amino acids. The germline CDR1 and CDR2 sequences are LNHDA and SQIVND (reference sequence). V lost 6 bases to trimming and J lost 7 bases; unmatched junction nucleotides: 10. CDR3 sequence (DNA): TGTGCCAGTAGCGGACAGGGTCCAGTGCGTGGCTACACCTTC. This gives the protein CASSGQGPVRGYTF.

The chain carries TRBV6-1 and TRBJ1-2; D not resolved. Germline values: CDR1 MNHNS, CDR2 SASEGT. The CDR3 has 14 residues. Trimming took off 1 base at V and 8 bases at J, with 14 bases between the two ends. CDR3 DNA: TGTGCCAGCAGTGAAGTAGGGTCGGGAGGCGGCTACACCTTC. Amino acids: CASSEVGSGGGYTF.

This clone was picked up a small number of times. The CDR3 sequence: CASSFISSGELFF. The CDR3 coding sequence is TGTGCCAGCAGCTTTATCAGTTCGGGGGAGCTGTTTTTT. V usage is TRBV5-6 and J usage is TRBJ2-2; D is ambiguous. The V end was cut by 2 bases, the J end by 8 bases, with 10 bases between. Germline V gives CDR1 SGHDT, CDR2 YYEEEE. This CDR3 region has 13 residues.

The chain recombines TRBV7-8 with TRBJ2-6, with 7 bases fitting TRBD1. The V segment lost 5 bases and the J segment 2 bases; nucleotides outside the gene matches: 15. This CDR3 comprises 19 residues. Germline loops: CDR1 SGHVS, CDR2 FQNEAQ. The CDR3 protein is CASSHHLSNRGAGANVLTF. The CDR3 nucleotides are TGTGCCAGCAGCCATCACCTTTCAAACAGGGGCGCTGGGGCCAACGTCCTGACTTTC.